This TCR beta chain is drawn from a study of spatial heterogeneity in lung cancer. Study results and limitations: Blood showed ubiquitous tumor TCRs more often at resection than at routine follow-up.

The V gene lost 8 bases and the J gene lost 2 bases, with 14 bases spanning the gap. CDR3 length: 13 amino acids. Germline CDR1 is DFQATT and CDR2 is SNEGSKA (reference sequence). This clonotype was counted ten times or more. Its antigen is as yet unknown. Regarding time point: sample taken at primary tumor resection. The donors were about 67 patients with non-small cell lung cancer that was early-stage and untreated. In TCRdb, the 5' RACE reads were re-called with MiXCR into one record per CDR3 protein. This repertoire shows 35,000 to 55,000 distinct CDR3 sequences, nearly 7% found once; its top ten account for 35% to 55%.

The source was PBMCs, collected at surgery. The source of this sequence is a female donor with early-stage non-small cell lung cancer. This chain joins TRBV20-1 and TRBJ2-3, with D possibly TRBD2 on 7 matching bases. The CDR3: CSSRRGHTDTQYF. The CDR3 DNA sequence: TGCAGTAGTCGGCGGGGGCACACAGATACGCAGTATTTT.